Below are 29 T cell receptor beta chains sequenced from a single sample in a study of blood T cell repertoires in COVID-19. Method: immunoSEQ multiplex PCR; TCRdb's copy keeps in-frame clones and lacks some. The table has about 190,000 clones, around 86% seen once. Sequencing was performed on peripheral blood. These receptors originate from a man in his forties with acute or convalescent COVID-19.

V gene TRBV27 combines with J gene TRBJ1-1, with D possibly TRBD1 on 5 matching bases. The germline V and J ends were trimmed by 5 bases and 4 bases, with 17 bases remaining between them. Germline lookup yields CDR1 MNHEY and CDR2 SMNVEV (reference sequence). This CDR3 region has 15 residues. Here the CDR3 reads CASSPAGGEFTEAFF. For the CDR3, the DNA is TGTGCCAGCAGTCCCGCCGGGGGGGAATTCACTGAAGCTTTCTTT.

The chain joins TRBV4-2 to TRBJ2-3; 12 nucleotides align to TRBD2. This CDR3 spans 18 amino acids. Germline CDR1 and CDR2: LGHNA and YNFKEQ. Germline trimming cut 4 bases from V and 3 bases from J; bases unmatched to any gene: 11. CDR3 nucleotide sequence: TGTGCCAGCAGCCGAAGTCAGTCTAGCGGGGGGGCGACAGATACGCAGTATTTT. Translation: CASSRSQSSGGATDTQYF.

The chain couples TRBV5-1 to TRBJ2-3; TRBD2 agrees at 11 bases. CDR1 and CDR2 from the germline V gene are SGHRS and YFSETQ. The length of the CDR3 is 18 residues. Trimming removed 3 bases from V and 0 bases from J; junction bases left unmatched: 9. CDR3: CASSSLPLAGVSTDTQYF. The CDR3 DNA is TGCGCCAGCAGCTCTTTACCACTAGCGGGGGTCAGCACAGATACGCAGTATTTT. The variable domain in full, with the rest retrieved from reference TRBV5-1 and TRBJ2-3, is KAGVTQTPRYLIKTRGQQVTLSCSPISGHRSVSWYQQTPGQGLQFLFEYFSETQRNKGNFPGRFSGRQFSNSRSEMNVSTLELGDSALYLCASSSLPLAGVSTDTQYFGPGTRLTVL.

The V call is TRBV5-1, the J call TRBJ1-6; the match to TRBD1 covers 7 bases. The CDR3 extends over 16 amino acids. The germline gives CDR1 SGHRS, CDR2 YFSETQ. The V gene end was trimmed by 4 bases and the J gene end by 7 bases; junction bases not matched to a gene: 11. As DNA, the CDR3 is TGCGCCAGCAGCGAGGGGTCGACAGGGAGAAATTCACCCCTCCACTTT. Translated: CASSEGSTGRNSPLHF.

The V gene is TRBV7-2, the J gene TRBJ2-3; TRBD1 matches 9 bases. The junction had 4 bases not matched to a gene; V was cut back by 5 bases and J by 4 bases. CDR3 length: 14 residues. The germline CDR1 and CDR2 sequences are SGHTA and FQGNSA. CDR3 nucleotide sequence: TGTGCCAGCAGCCCCGACAGGGGGGCAGATACGCAGTATTTT. The encoded protein is CASSPDRGADTQYF.

The chain employs TRBV5-5 and TRBJ2-2; 11 bases match TRBD1. The CDR3 is made up of 15 amino acids. Trimming cost V 3 bases and J 7 bases; bases outside gene matches: 5. Per germline, CDR1 SGHKS and CDR2 YYEKEE (reference sequence). The CDR3 nucleotides read TGTGCCAGCAGCTCGGACAGGGGGCGTAACGGGGAGCTGTTTTTT. Amino acids: CASSSDRGRNGELFF.

J is TRBJ2-7 and V is TRBV19, with 7 nucleotides matching TRBD1. This CDR3 is built from 14 residues. Trimming removed 4 bases from V and 6 bases from J; junction bases left unmatched: 9. CDR1 and CDR2 (germline): LNHDA, SQIVND (reference sequence). CDR3 coding DNA: TGTGCCAGTAGTACGGGACAGCAGACTCGCGAGCAGTACTTC. Amino acids: CASSTGQQTREQYF. Supplemented by reference TRBV19 and TRBJ2-7, the full variable domain reads DGGITQSPKYLFRKEGQNVTLSCEQNLNHDAMYWYRQDPGQGLRLIYYSQIVNDFQKGDIAEGYSVSREKKESFPLTVTSAQKNPTAFYLCASSTGQQTREQYFGPGTRLTVT.

The chain recombines TRBV28 with TRBJ2-1; 13 bases are shared with TRBD2. The CDR3 loop spans 15 amino acids. The V segment lost 8 bases and the J segment 0 bases; nucleotides outside the gene matches: 1. In germline, CDR1 is MDHEN, CDR2 SYDVKM. CDR3 loop: CASGTSGVSYNEQFF. As DNA, the CDR3 is TGTGCCAGCGGGACTAGCGGGGTCTCCTACAATGAGCAGTTCTTC.

This rearrangement joins TRBV19 to TRBJ2-2; D possibly corresponds to TRBD1 (5 bases). Germline values: CDR1 LNHDA, CDR2 SQIVND (reference sequence). The CDR3 contains 16 residues. V lost 2 bases to trimming and J lost 1 base, with 11 bases between them. CDR3 DNA sequence: TGTGCCAGTAGTATACTCAAGGACATGAACACCGGGGAGCTGTTTTTT. Translated: CASSILKDMNTGELFF.

The rearrangement links TRBV24-1 to TRBJ1-1, with D possibly being TRBD1 (5 bases). CDR1 is KGHDR and CDR2 is SFDVKD in the germline V gene. The CDR3 totals 13 residues. The V end was cut by 4 bases, the J end by 3 bases, with 8 bases between. CDR3 sequence (DNA): TGTGCCACCAGTGAGCGGGGCGACACTGAAGCTTTCTTT. Amino acids: CATSERGDTEAFF.

The chain joins TRBV6-2 or TRBV6-3 to TRBJ2-3; TRBD2 matches 7 bases. Germline trimming cut 6 bases from V and 0 bases from J; bases unmatched to any gene: 9. From germline, CDR1 is MNHEY and CDR2 SVGEGT. This CDR3 has 16 amino acids. The CDR3 bases are TGTGCCAGCAGCCCCTTTTGGCGGGGGAGCACAGATACGCAGTATTTT. Its protein product is CASSPFWRGSTDTQYF.

The V call is TRBV2, the J call TRBJ2-5, with 8 positions matching TRBD2. Germline-derived CDR1 and CDR2 are SNHLY and FYNNEI. The CDR3 has 16 residues. V shed 7 bases, J shed 1 base, and the junction held 11 bases outside the gene matches. CDR3 bases: TGTGCCAGCAAGGGACTAGGTTCTGGTATCCAAGAGACCCAGTACTTC. This sequence encodes CASKGLGSGIQETQYF.

The chain couples TRBV30 to TRBJ2-1, with D maybe TRBD1 (6 bases). V lost 4 bases to trimming and J lost 9 bases, with 10 bases between them. Germline V gene sequence: CDR1 GTSNPN, CDR2 SVGIG (reference sequence). This CDR3 has 11 residues. DNA for the CDR3: TGTGCCTGGAAGGGGGTTACTGAGCAGTTCTTC. Residues: CAWKGVTEQFF.

The rearrangement links TRBV7-3 to TRBJ2-7, with D tentatively TRBD2 (7 bases). The CDR3 spans 15 residues. Deletions cut 5 bases from V and 2 bases from J, with 16 bases between. The germline gives CDR1 SGHTA, CDR2 FQGTGA. CDR3: CASSRGAGAPYEQYF. CDR3 in DNA: TGTGCCAGCAGCCGAGGGGCGGGGGCCCCCTACGAGCAGTACTTC.

This chain links TRBV6-2 or TRBV6-3 with TRBJ1-5; the match to TRBD1 covers 9 bases. Looked up from germline, CDR1 is MNHEY and CDR2 is SVGEGT. V shed 4 bases and J 6 bases; nucleotides not matched to a gene: 10. The CDR3 consists of 16 residues. The DNA of the CDR3 is TGTGCCAGCAGTTCCCCCGGGACAGGGTCGGGTCAGCCCCAGCATTTT. Translating gives CASSSPGTGSGQPQHF.

The chain employs TRBV9 and TRBJ1-2; D possibly corresponds to TRBD1 (5 bases). The CDR3 loop spans 15 amino acids. Germline V gene lookup returns CDR1 SGDLS and CDR2 YYNGEE. Trimming stripped 1 base from V and 2 bases from J, with 12 bases between. For the CDR3, the DNA is TGTGCCAGCAGCGTAATGGGGGAGGGAAACTATGGCTACACCTTC. The encoded protein is CASSVMGEGNYGYTF.

The V and J genes are TRBV7-9 and TRBJ2-7, with 7 bases identical to TRBD1. This CDR3 region has 14 residues. Per the germline V gene, CDR1 is SEHNR and CDR2 is FQNEAQ (reference sequence). The J segment lost 2 bases and the V segment lost 5 bases, leaving 6 bases of the junction unmatched. The CDR3 is CASSRPGQPYEQYF. CDR3 coding DNA: TGTGCCAGCAGCCGCCCGGGACAGCCCTACGAGCAGTACTTC.

This clone was seen a few times. The V and J genes are TRBV6-2 or TRBV6-3 and TRBJ2-2; D gene uncertain. From germline, CDR1 is MNHEY and CDR2 SVGEGT. Trimming shortened V by 6 bases and J by 1 base, and 12 bases separated the two germline ends. The CDR3 is 15 amino acids. CDR3 nucleotides: TGTGCCAGCAGCCGGGCCGACGGGAACACCGGGGAGCTGTTTTTT. The encoded protein is CASSRADGNTGELFF.

The V gene is TRBV5-1, the J gene TRBJ2-5, with D tentatively TRBD1 (5 bases). The germline CDR1 and CDR2 sequences are SGHRS and YFSETQ. Trimming shortened V by 6 bases and J by 1 base, and 10 bases separated the two germline ends. The CDR3 spans 13 residues. CDR3 in DNA: TGCGCCAGCACCTCGACAGTCCAAGAGACCCAGTACTTC. Protein sequence: CASTSTVQETQYF.

This chain joins TRBV28 and TRBJ1-2; 9 nucleotides align to TRBD1. V dropped 2 bases and J dropped 2; count of bases not matched to a gene: 9. CDR3 size: 17 residues. Germline V gene sequence: CDR1 MDHEN, CDR2 SYDVKM. CDR3 bases: TGTGCCAGCAGTTTAATTTCTGGGACAGGGTGGAACTATGGCTACACCTTC. This gives the protein CASSLISGTGWNYGYTF.

This chain joins TRBV9 and TRBJ1-2; maybe TRBD1 (5 bases). Trimming left V 0 bases short and J 2 bases short, with 11 bases between. The CDR3 length is 15 residues. Germline-derived CDR1 and CDR2 are SGDLS and YYNGEE. CDR3 DNA sequence: TGTGCCAGCAGCGTAGAAGGCCGGGGGAACTATGGCTACACCTTC. Translating it yields CASSVEGRGNYGYTF.

This chain connects TRBV5-6 to TRBJ2-1; TRBD2 matches at 8 bases. Germline V gene sequence: CDR1 SGHDT, CDR2 YYEEEE. The CDR3 consists of 16 residues. The V segment lost 3 bases and the J segment 3 bases; nucleotides outside the gene matches: 8. In nucleotides, the CDR3 is TGTGCCAGCAGCTGGCTTCGGGGGGGCCTCTACAATGAGCAGTTCTTC. It yields the protein CASSWLRGGLYNEQFF.

This clone was seen a handful of times. V is TRBV5-1 and J is TRBJ2-2; D gene unclear. Germline CDR1 and CDR2: SGHRS and YFSETQ. V lost 0 bases to trimming and J lost 1 base, with 7 bases between them. The CDR3 is 15 residues long. The CDR3: CASSLAPENTGELFF. The CDR3 bases are TGCGCCAGCAGCTTGGCTCCAGAGAACACCGGGGAGCTGTTTTTT.

The V and J genes are TRBV5-5 and TRBJ1-1, with TRBD1 as a possible D gene (5 bases). The CDR3 extends over 13 amino acids. Germline V lookup: CDR1 SGHKS, CDR2 YYEKEE (reference sequence). Trimming removed 4 bases at V and 1 base at J, with 8 bases between. The CDR3: CASSPTGNTEAFF. The CDR3 nucleotides read TGTGCCAGCAGCCCCACAGGGAACACTGAAGCTTTCTTT.

The V gene is TRBV15, the J gene TRBJ1-6; the D is unclear. The CDR3 is made up of 12 amino acids. CDR1 is LNHNV and CDR2 is YYDKDF in the germline V gene (reference sequence). The ends were cut back, 5 bases at V and 6 bases at J, with 5 bases in the middle. The CDR3 loop reads CATSPRNSPLHF. CDR3 in DNA: TGTGCCACCAGCCCCCGTAATTCACCCCTCCACTTT.

V and J are TRBV4-1 and TRBJ1-6; no firm D call. Trimming removed 2 bases from V and 9 bases from J, with 11 bases in between. The germline V gene has CDR1 MGHRA and CDR2 YSYEKL. The CDR3 loop spans 14 amino acids. This CDR3 reads CASSQTRGSSPLHF. CDR3 DNA sequence: TGCGCCAGCAGCCAAACGAGAGGGAGTTCACCCCTCCACTTT.

Points on this clone: This CDR3 is also generated by other DNA sequences in the sample. The V and J genes are TRBV5-4 and TRBJ2-7; 7 bases fit TRBD1. Germline CDR1 is SGHNT and CDR2 is YYREEE (reference sequence). The trim removed 3 bases at V and 2 bases at J, leaving 2 bases unmatched. The CDR3 has 13 amino acids. CDR3 region: CASSSGTAYEQYF. CDR3 in DNA: TGTGCCAGCAGCTCGGGGACAGCCTACGAGCAGTACTTC.

The rearrangement uses TRBV6-4 and TRBJ1-1; 9 positions agree with TRBD1. J lost 4 bases, V lost 8 bases, and 11 bases had no gene match. The CDR3 covers 15 residues. Germline V CDR1 and CDR2: MRHNA, SNTAGT. Here the CDR3 DNA reads TGTGCCAGCCGAGGTCGGTTGGGACAGGGCACTGAAGCTTTCTTT. Amino acid sequence: CASRGRLGQGTEAFF.

The chain employs TRBV7-2 and TRBJ2-1; 12 nucleotides align to TRBD1. J gave up 5 bases and V 3 bases, and 5 bases lay outside the gene matches. CDR1 is SGHTA, CDR2 FQGNSA, per germline. The CDR3 loop spans 16 amino acids. The CDR3 region is CASSLAGTGGHNEQFF. In DNA, the CDR3 is TGTGCCAGCAGCTTGGCGGGGACAGGGGGCCACAATGAGCAGTTCTTC. The full variable domain, completed using reference TRBV7-2 and TRBJ2-1, is GAGVSQSPSNKVTEKGKDVELRCDPISGHTALYWYRQSLGQGLEFLIYFQGNSAPDKSGLPSDRFSAERTGGSVSTLTIQRTQQEDSAVYLCASSLAGTGGHNEQFFGPGTRLTVL.